This T cell receptor (beta chain) was recorded in a study of shared clonotypes between healthy human individuals. Measured with immunoSEQ multiplex PCR; TCRdb has only the in-frame clones, and not every one. This sample has 2 million to 2.5 million clones, with just under 95% found just once. V was cut by 1 base and J by 4 bases, with 9 bases left in between. CDR1 and CDR2 (germline): SGHNT, YYREEE (reference sequence). This CDR3 is built from 13 residues. The study, taken as a whole, reports: Rarefaction revealed incomplete sorted-subset sequencing despite large depth. Clonotype sharing among donors was expected to depend on sequencing depth. Relative to clonotypes present in all four donors, those not shared had lower generation probabilities.

About this clone: Its antigen is not known. Other DNA variants within this sample encode the same CDR3.

Sequenced: naive CD4+ T cells from PBMCs. This sample's subset: CD45RA+ positively selected. This chain links TRBV5-4 with TRBJ2-7; D is possibly TRBD2 (5 bases). This clonotype was obtained from a man aged 18-30 years in good health. Some clones in this sample may be carry-over from other donors' samples. The DNA of the CDR3 is TGTGCCAGCAGCTTGACTAGTGGGTACGAGCAGTACTTC. Translation gives CASSLTSGYEQYF.